This T cell receptor beta chain comes out of a study of blood T cell repertoires in COVID-19 (dated by TCRdb to 2018 to 2021). For the wider study: ImmuneRACE Cohort 3 recovered participants were defined by two consecutive negative NP/OP PCR tests, healthcare professional clearance, or symptom resolution. The collaborator samples originated in the United States, Italy and Spain and spanned the acute and convalescent phases of COVID-19. The prospective study material was composed of cDNA or gDNA derived from T cells, B-cell-depleted T cells, or PBMCs. Subjects who had been exposed to COVID-19, were actively infected with it, or had recovered from it provided the deeply sampled blood TCRbeta repertoires that made up the dataset. The repertoires were released in a freely available public database meant as a resource for research on the immune response to SARS-CoV-2. The samples were drawn from two sources: the first 160 participants of the ongoing ImmuneRACE study, and 1,254 subjects contributed by 6 global collaborators. A de-identified subject ID, COVID-19 status, age in years and sex were almost always included in the sample metadata. HLA class I and class II types, where available, came from metadata supplied by the sample provider rather than from assay-based typing. The paper's findings and limits, for the study overall: How much clinical and demographic metadata was included differed by source and by participant, and the metadata was provided uncurated.

Participants in the prospective study were aged roughly 18 to 89 years, lived in 24 United States geographic areas, and enrolled through a virtual design. In the prospective study, cohorts were assigned on the basis of participant-reported clinical history obtained from a screening survey and a study questionnaire. Mobile phlebotomists in the prospective study collected whole blood, serum and a nasopharyngeal or oropharyngeal swab from every participant. Over a 2-month period, participants in the prospective study had the option of providing additional blood draws and questionnaires. Before DNA extraction, blood samples from the prospective study were shipped at room temperature or frozen. In regard to this clone: Its antigen is not yet known. No base qualities exist here, and no much larger clone lies one base off it.

A distance of 21 bases separates the germline ends of V and J, which lose 5 bases and 11 bases respectively. Via the germline V gene (reference sequence), CDR1 is SEHNR and CDR2 FQNEAQ. Counted from cysteine to phenylalanine, this CDR3 has 14 amino acids. CDR3 DNA is the only sequence kept; it has 42 bases, read in frame from the first base. TCRbeta CDR3 regions were amplified from genomic DNA using the immunoSEQ Assay, a bias-controlled multiplex PCR. The authors' pipeline ran thus. Within the assay, amplification of reference gene primers was used to estimate how many nucleated cells each sample contained. Sequence reads were collapsed and filtered to measure the absolute abundance of every unique TCRbeta CDR3 rearrangement. Productive Simpson clonality was computed per sample as the square root of Simpson's diversity index over productive rearrangements. TCRdb's version of the immuneACCESS table is confined to in-frame rearrangements and falls short of the full clone set. An unresolved V gene accounts for under half of the shortfall where checked; the remainder is of unknown origin. The V and J calls and the clone size are those of that table, but D and trimming were determined from the DNA. This sample has some 220,000 clones in its table, and 80% to 90% of those were observed once. Approximately 3.3% of the sample goes to the ten largest clones.

The chain links TRBV7-9 with TRBJ1-1; matching of 6 bases hints at TRBD1 as the D gene. What was sequenced was PBMCs or T cells enriched from blood (not recorded which). The sequence derives from a woman aged 45-59 years in a cohort exposed to, infected with or recovered from COVID-19 (not recorded which). The base sequence is TGTGCCAGCAGCGCCCCGCGTTTAGGGGGAATGGCTTTCTTT. It translates to CASSAPRLGGMAFF. When the CDR3 is completed using the reference TRBV7-9 and TRBJ1-1 genes on either side, the full variable domain is DTGVSQNPRHKITKRGQNVTFRCDPISEHNRLYWYRQTLGQGPEFLTYFQNEAQLEKSRLLSDRFSAERPKGSFSTLEIQRTEQGDSAMYLCASSAPRLGGMAFFGQGTRLTVV.